Following are 3 T cell receptor beta chains from one sample sequenced in a study of blood T cell repertoires in COVID-19. This table comes from immunoSEQ multiplex PCR, and its TCRdb copy is limited to in-frame clones, with some not included. Of about 400,000 clones in the sample, around 92% are singletons; the top ten hold 1.5% to 2%. The sample consisted of PBMCs or T cells enriched from blood (not recorded which). The receptors come from a woman aged 30 to 39 who had recovered from COVID-19.

The J gene is TRBJ2-3, the V gene TRBV9, with TRBD1 identical over 8 bases. V lost 3 bases, J lost 4 bases, and 4 bases stayed unmatched. The CDR3 length is 14 residues. CDR1 SGDLS and CDR2 YYNGEE come from the germline V gene. Written as DNA, the CDR3 is TGTGCCAGCAGCGCCGGACAGGGCTCAGATACGCAGTATTTT. This sequence encodes CASSAGQGSDTQYF.

The chain uses TRBV20-1 and TRBJ1-2, with D uncertain. This CDR3 comprises 11 residues. V was clipped by 8 bases and J by 8 bases, with 15 bases between them. The germline V gene has CDR1 DFQATT and CDR2 SNEGSKA (reference sequence). For the CDR3, the DNA is TGCAGTACCATCCTCGGCGGGGGCTACACCTTC. It codes for CSTILGGGYTF.

Written as DNA, the CDR3 is TGTGCCACCAGCAGACGCGCGGGGGGGCGGGAGACCCAGTACTTC. Protein: CATSRRAGGRETQYF. The rearrangement links TRBV15 to TRBJ2-5; 9 bases fit TRBD2. J was trimmed by 5 bases and V by 2 bases; bases with no gene match: 6. CDR1 and CDR2 from the germline V gene are LNHNV and YYDKDF (reference sequence). CDR3 length: 15 amino acids.